The 25 T cell receptor beta chains reported below all come from one sample, sequenced in a study of blood T cell repertoires in COVID-19. Profiled with immunoSEQ multiplex PCR; TCRdb holds only in-frame clones, not every one. The repertoire consists of 170,000 or so clones, with 85% to 90% occurring once and the leading ten covering around 1%. Sequencing used peripheral blood. These receptors were taken from a woman under 30 who had recovered from COVID-19.

The chain uses TRBV5-6 and TRBJ2-1, with 10 positions matching TRBD2. The CDR3 runs to 13 residues. In germline, CDR1 is SGHDT, CDR2 YYEEEE. The ends lost 2 bases at V and 10 bases at J; junction bases unmatched: 3. The CDR3 DNA follows: TGTGCCAGCAGCTTCGGGACTAGCGCCGAGCAGTTCTTC. Its translation: CASSFGTSAEQFF.

The chain links TRBV18 to TRBJ1-3; D is possibly TRBD1 (5 bases). Trimming removed 1 base from V and 0 bases from J, with 10 bases in between. CDR1 is KGHSH and CDR2 is LQKENI in the germline V gene. CDR3 length equals 16 residues. For the CDR3, the DNA is TGTGCCAGCTCACCACTAACAGGCTCCTCTGGAAACACCATATATTTT. Its translation is CASSPLTGSSGNTIYF. Variable domain in full (rest from reference TRBV18 and TRBJ1-3): NAGVMQNPRHLVRRRGQEARLRCSPMKGHSHVYWYRQLPEEGLKFMVYLQKENIIDESGMPKERFSAEFPKEGPSILRIQQVVRGDSAAYFCASSPLTGSSGNTIYFGEGSWLTVV.

This sequence joins TRBV25-1 and TRBJ2-7, with D possibly matching TRBD1 (6 bases). V was pared by 2 bases and J by 3 bases, with 11 bases between. The CDR3 extends over 14 amino acids. Germline V gives CDR1 MGHDK, CDR2 SYGVNS. The DNA of the CDR3 is TGTGCCAGCAGTGAAGGGGGCAGGGGCTACGAGCAGTACTTC. Its translation: CASSEGGRGYEQYF.

The chain uses TRBV7-9 and TRBJ1-2; D unclear. The germline V gene encodes CDR1 SEHNR and CDR2 FQNEAQ (reference sequence). V was clipped by 3 bases and J by 2 bases, with 7 bases between them. The CDR3 spans 13 residues. CDR3 region: CASSFGQNYGYTF. The CDR3 DNA sequence: TGTGCCAGCAGCTTTGGGCAGAACTATGGCTACACCTTC.

The chain is built from TRBV6-6 and TRBJ2-3, with D possibly being TRBD2 (9 bases). The V gene lost 7 bases and the J gene lost 6 bases, with 17 bases spanning the gap. CDR1 is MNHNY, CDR2 SVGAGI, per germline (reference sequence). The CDR3 extends over 14 amino acids. The CDR3 protein is CASIPSGTGDTQYF. CDR3 nucleotides: TGTGCCAGCATTCCTAGCGGGACAGGTGATACGCAGTATTTT.

The CDR3 is CASSPPPGLAGLPDTQYF. The CDR3 DNA is TGTGCCAGCAGCCCTCCCCCGGGACTAGCGGGACTTCCAGATACGCAGTATTTT. The chain has TRBV7-3 and TRBJ2-3; 13 bases align to TRBD2. V gave up 5 bases and J gave up 4 bases; unmatched junction bases: 12. The germline gives CDR1 SGHTA, CDR2 FQGTGA. This CDR3 is built from 18 residues.

The rearrangement uses TRBV25-1 and TRBJ2-5; D is uncertain. V was cut by 7 bases and J by 3 bases, with 9 bases left in between. The CDR3 has 12 residues. Germline CDR1 MGHDK, CDR2 SYGVNS. The CDR3 DNA is TGTGCCAGCACAGGATCAAAAGAGACCCAGTACTTC. It specifies CASTGSKETQYF.

This clone was found once. V and J are TRBV14 and TRBJ1-5; D is perhaps TRBD1 (5 bases). The germline V gene has CDR1 SGHDN and CDR2 FVKESK. CDR3 length: 18 residues. V lost 0 bases to trimming and J lost 1 base, with 16 bases between them. In DNA, the CDR3 is TGTGCCAGCAGCCAAGATCGGGTAACAGGAACGAGCAATCAGCCCCAGCATTTT. Translated: CASSQDRVTGTSNQPQHF. Variable domain in full (rest from reference TRBV14 and TRBJ1-5): EAGVTQFPSHSVIEKGQTVTLRCDPISGHDNLYWYRRVMGKEIKFLLHFVKESKQDESGMPNNRFLAERTGGTYSTLKVQPAELEDSGVYFCASSQDRVTGTSNQPQHFGDGTRLSIL.

The CDR3 DNA sequence: TGTGCCTGGAGTGTATTATCCGGAAAACTGTTTTTT. Translated, it gives CAWSVLSGKLFF. The chain joins TRBV30 to TRBJ1-4, with D uncertain. Germline CDR1 reads GTSNPN; CDR2 reads SVGIG (reference sequence). The CDR3 is made up of 12 amino acids. Trimming cost V 0 bases and J 10 bases, with 9 bases left between them.

The chain combines TRBV7-9 with TRBJ1-2; 8 nucleotides match TRBD1. V was clipped by 5 bases and J by 11 bases; unmatched bases: 7. The CDR3 has 12 residues. CDR1 and CDR2 from the germline V gene are SEHNR and FQNEAQ (reference sequence). CDR3 amino acids: CASSTRQGRYTF. CDR3 in DNA: TGTGCCAGCAGCACAAGACAGGGGAGGTACACCTTC.

The gene calls are TRBV19 and TRBJ2-2, with 7 bases aligning to TRBD2. Losses at the gene ends were 2 bases for V and 5 bases for J; bases not matched to a gene: 5. The CDR3 has 15 residues. Germline V lookup: CDR1 LNHDA, CDR2 SQIVND (reference sequence). In DNA, the CDR3 is TGTGCCAGTAGTATAACCGGGACTAAGACCGGGGAGCTGTTTTTT. This sequence encodes CASSITGTKTGELFF.

The chain joins TRBV30 to TRBJ1-2, with a possible D match to TRBD1 (5 bases). Germline V gene sequence: CDR1 GTSNPN, CDR2 SVGIG (reference sequence). The V end was cut by 2 bases, the J end by 1 base, with 11 bases between. The CDR3 is 14 amino acids. The CDR3 loop is CAWSRRQGNYGYTF. DNA of the CDR3: TGTGCCTGGAGTCGTAGGCAGGGTAACTATGGCTACACCTTC. Combining the CDR3 with reference TRBV30 and TRBJ1-2 gives the whole variable domain SQTIHQWPATLVQPVGSPLSLECTVEGTSNPNLYWYRQAAGRGLQLLFYSVGIGQISSEVPQNLSASRPQDRQFILSSKKLLLSDSGFYLCAWSRRQGNYGYTFGSGTRLTVV.

CDR3: CASSGDKAERRGGELFF. The CDR3 DNA is TGTGCCAGCAGCGGCGACAAGGCTGAGCGGCGGGGCGGGGAGCTGTTTTTT. V gene TRBV14 combines with J gene TRBJ2-2; TRBD2 is a possible D gene (6 bases). This CDR3 region has 17 residues. Trimming removed 5 bases at V and 7 bases at J, with 23 bases between. CDR1 and CDR2 from the germline V gene are SGHDN and FVKESK.

The chain joins TRBV6-2 or TRBV6-3 to TRBJ2-7, with D perhaps matching TRBD2 (5 bases). The length of the CDR3 is 14 residues. Trimming pared 1 base from V and 2 bases from J, leaving 9 bases between. The germline CDR1 and CDR2 sequences are MNHEY and SVGEGT. As DNA, the CDR3 is TGTGCCAGCAGTTACTTTGAGGGTGCCTACGAGCAGTACTTC. Encoded protein: CASSYFEGAYEQYF.

This clone has just a few counts. The chain has TRBV6-4 and TRBJ2-3, with D hard to call. The length of the CDR3 is 13 residues. The germline V gene encodes CDR1 MRHNA and CDR2 SNTAGT. Trimming removed 6 bases from V and 0 bases from J, with 7 bases in between. The CDR3: CASSPVSTDTQYF. The CDR3 DNA reads TGTGCCAGCAGCCCCGTTAGCACAGATACGCAGTATTTT.

This clone occurred once. The chain carries TRBV7-9 and TRBJ1-3; tentatively, D is TRBD1 (5 bases). This CDR3 has 14 residues. Deletions cut 5 bases from V and 2 bases from J, with 10 bases between. The V gene's germline CDR1 is SEHNR and CDR2 FQNEAQ (reference sequence). The CDR3 loop is CASSPMTAGNTIYF. CDR3 bases: TGTGCCAGCAGCCCAATGACAGCTGGAAACACCATATATTTT.

The J gene is TRBJ1-1, the V gene TRBV5-4; 9 bases fit TRBD1. J lost 10 bases, V lost 4 bases, and 11 bases had no gene match. This CDR3 region has 14 residues. Germline lookup yields CDR1 SGHNT and CDR2 YYREEE (reference sequence). The CDR3 coding sequence is TGTGCCAGCAGCCCACCGGGACAGGGTGGGCGAGCTTTCTTT. Protein sequence: CASSPPGQGGRAFF.

The V call is TRBV19, the J call TRBJ2-1, with 7 bases lining up with TRBD1. The CDR3 runs 16 residues. The ends lost 6 bases at V and 3 bases at J; junction bases unmatched: 11. Germline V gene sequence: CDR1 LNHDA, CDR2 SQIVND (reference sequence). The CDR3 loop reads CASRRNGRQGYNEQFF. Here the CDR3 DNA reads TGTGCCAGTAGGAGGAATGGAAGACAGGGCTACAATGAGCAGTTCTTC.

J is TRBJ2-5 and V is TRBV7-9; 11 bases map to TRBD2. This CDR3 spans 15 amino acids. CDR1 and CDR2 (germline): SEHNR, FQNEAQ (reference sequence). V dropped 1 base and J dropped 5; count of bases not matched to a gene: 3. The CDR3 bases are TGTGCCAGCAGCTTAGAAACTAGCGGGAGCGAGACCCAGTACTTC. It translates to CASSLETSGSETQYF.

V usage is TRBV9 and J usage is TRBJ2-2; 10 bases map to TRBD1. Trimming removed 5 bases from V and 6 bases from J; junction bases left unmatched: 4. The CDR3 consists of 14 residues. Germline CDR1 reads SGDLS; CDR2 reads YYNGEE. CDR3 bases: TGTGCCAGCAGGCGGACAGGGGGATCCGGGGAGCTGTTTTTT. Its protein product is CASRRTGGSGELFF.

The rearrangement joins TRBV4-1 to TRBJ2-2; 7 bases align to TRBD2. Germline-derived CDR1 and CDR2 are MGHRA and YSYEKL. V was clipped by 8 bases and J by 2 bases; unmatched bases: 5. The CDR3 has 14 residues. CDR3 region: CASGEGINTGELFF. The CDR3 bases are TGCGCCAGCGGGGAGGGAATTAACACCGGGGAGCTGTTTTTT.

This rearrangement joins TRBV27 to TRBJ1-5, with D unresolved. The CDR3 consists of 15 residues. CDR1 MNHEY and CDR2 SMNVEV come from the germline V gene (reference sequence). Deletions cut 5 bases from V and 2 bases from J, with 13 bases between. This chain's CDR3 is CASSPRPAGNQPQHF. The CDR3 coding sequence is TGTGCCAGCAGTCCGCGACCCGCGGGCAATCAGCCCCAGCATTTT.

This rearrangement joins TRBV11-2 to TRBJ2-5; 8 nucleotides match TRBD1. V trimming: 5 bases; J trimming: 9 bases; junction bases outside the gene matches: 2. Germline assignment: CDR1 SGHAT and CDR2 FQNNGV. The CDR3 is 11 residues long. The CDR3, as DNA: TGTGCCAGCAGCACACAGGGGGCCCAGTACTTC. Its translation is CASSTQGAQYF.

V is TRBV7-9 and J is TRBJ2-5, with D possibly being TRBD2 (5 bases). The V end was cut by 0 bases, the J end by 4 bases, with 12 bases between. In germline, CDR1 is SEHNR, CDR2 FQNEAQ (reference sequence). The CDR3 consists of 15 residues. CDR3 nucleotides: TGTGCCAGCAGCTTAGCTTCAACCGGGGTAGAGACCCAGTACTTC. Protein product: CASSLASTGVETQYF.

This clone was recorded only once. The chain has TRBV15 and TRBJ2-1; 10 bases match TRBD2. This CDR3 is built from 17 residues. Germline V gene lookup returns CDR1 LNHNV and CDR2 YYDKDF (reference sequence). The junction had 6 bases not matched to a gene; V was cut back by 0 bases and J by 4 bases. Here the CDR3 reads CATSRESGRAGYNEQFF. CDR3 DNA: TGTGCCACCAGCAGAGAAAGCGGGAGGGCCGGGTACAATGAGCAGTTCTTC.